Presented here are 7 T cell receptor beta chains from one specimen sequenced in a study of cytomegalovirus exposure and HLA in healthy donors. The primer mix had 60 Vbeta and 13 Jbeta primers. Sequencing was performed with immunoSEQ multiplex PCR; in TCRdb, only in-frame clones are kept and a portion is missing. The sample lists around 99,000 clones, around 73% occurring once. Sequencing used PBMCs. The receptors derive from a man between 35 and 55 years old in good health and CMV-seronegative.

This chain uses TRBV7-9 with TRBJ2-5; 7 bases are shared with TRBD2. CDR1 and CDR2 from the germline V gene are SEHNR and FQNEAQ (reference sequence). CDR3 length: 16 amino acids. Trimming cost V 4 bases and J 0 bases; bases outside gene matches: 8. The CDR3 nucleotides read TGTGCCAGCAGCTCCCCCCCGGGACTAAACCAAGAGACCCAGTACTTC. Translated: CASSSPPGLNQETQYF.

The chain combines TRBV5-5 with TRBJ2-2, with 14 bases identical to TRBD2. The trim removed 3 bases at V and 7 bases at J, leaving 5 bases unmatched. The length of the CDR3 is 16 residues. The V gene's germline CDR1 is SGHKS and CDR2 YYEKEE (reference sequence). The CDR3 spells CASSSGLAGGHGELFF. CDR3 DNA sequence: TGTGCCAGCAGCTCTGGACTAGCGGGGGGTCACGGGGAGCTGTTTTTT.

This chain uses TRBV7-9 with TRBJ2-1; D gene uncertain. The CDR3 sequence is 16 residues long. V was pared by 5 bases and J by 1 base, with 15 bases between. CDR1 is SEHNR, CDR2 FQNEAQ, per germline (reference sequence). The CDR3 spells CASSPASFISYNEQFF. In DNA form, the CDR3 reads TGTGCCAGCAGCCCTGCGTCCTTTATTTCCTACAATGAGCAGTTCTTC.

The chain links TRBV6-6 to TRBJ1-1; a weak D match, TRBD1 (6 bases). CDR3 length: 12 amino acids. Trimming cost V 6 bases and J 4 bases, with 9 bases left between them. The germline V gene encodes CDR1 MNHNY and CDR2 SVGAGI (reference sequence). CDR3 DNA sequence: TGTGCCAGCAGACAGGGAAGCACTGAAGCTTTCTTT. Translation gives CASRQGSTEAFF.

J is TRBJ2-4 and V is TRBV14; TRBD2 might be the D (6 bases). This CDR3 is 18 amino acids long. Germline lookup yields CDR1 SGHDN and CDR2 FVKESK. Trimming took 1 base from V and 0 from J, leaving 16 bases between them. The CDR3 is CASSQAPTGTLAKNIQYF. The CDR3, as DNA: TGTGCCAGCAGCCAAGCACCTACCGGGACTTTAGCCAAAAACATTCAGTACTTC. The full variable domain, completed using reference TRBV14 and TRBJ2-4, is EAGVTQFPSHSVIEKGQTVTLRCDPISGHDNLYWYRRVMGKEIKFLLHFVKESKQDESGMPNNRFLAERTGGTYSTLKVQPAELEDSGVYFCASSQAPTGTLAKNIQYFGAGTRLSVL.

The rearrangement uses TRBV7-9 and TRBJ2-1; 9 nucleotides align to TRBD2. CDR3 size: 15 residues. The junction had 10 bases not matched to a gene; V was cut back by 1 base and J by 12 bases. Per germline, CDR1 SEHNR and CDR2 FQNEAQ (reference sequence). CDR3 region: CASSLDSSGAPVQFF. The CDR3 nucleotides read TGTGCCAGCAGCTTAGACTCTAGCGGGGCCCCTGTGCAGTTCTTC.

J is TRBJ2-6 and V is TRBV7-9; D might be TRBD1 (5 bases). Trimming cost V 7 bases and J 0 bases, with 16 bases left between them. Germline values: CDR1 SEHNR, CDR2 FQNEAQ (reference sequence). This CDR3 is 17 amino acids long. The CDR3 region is CASTFLGASSGANVLTF. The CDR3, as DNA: TGTGCCAGCACGTTTTTAGGGGCCAGCTCTGGGGCCAACGTCCTGACTTTC.